This T cell receptor (beta chain) derives from a study of T cell responses to AZD1222 COVID-19 vaccine (dated by TCRdb to about 2021). Describing the broader study: AZD1222 recipients with second doses at about 4 weeks or about 12 weeks were pooled, because spike-specific TCR depth and breadth did not differ between schedules. A total of 230 to 250 trial participants underwent TCR sequencing, of whom around 210 had received two doses of AZD1222 and approximately 25 had received two doses of the MenACWY control vaccine. Enrollment into the trials was organized by age into subgroups of 18-55, 56-69 and 70-plus years, and those subgroups contained roughly 150, 30 and 60 TCR-sequenced participants, respectively.

The germline V gene (reference sequence) specifies GTSNPN as CDR1 and SVGIG as CDR2. The CDR3 holds 14 amino acids from the cysteine to the phenylalanine. The DNA shown is the 42-base CDR3, in frame from base 1. The junction shows trimming of 6 bases on V and 11 bases on J, and the gene matches do not reach 11 bases of it. The CDR3 regions of human TCRbeta chains were analyzed by immunosequencing. The study's processing was this. TCRs in the repertoires were compared against a reference library of SARS-CoV-2-specific TCRs that had been generated with the MIRA antigen-specificity platform. Breadth was defined as the fraction of unique TCRs that were SARS-CoV-2-associated, and depth was defined as the fraction of total T cells that were SARS-CoV-2-associated. Each spike-specific TCR was assigned to its reactive spike region and to a CD4 or CD8 class using the MIRA data. Log10-transformed breadth and depth values were compared by one-way ANOVA with Sidak's multiple comparisons tests. Drawn from immuneACCESS, this table holds only the in-frame rearrangements with V and J called that TCRdb kept. Clones are partly lost; checked studies trace under half to an unresolved V gene and leave the rest unexplained. For V, J and clone size, that table is used; D and trimming come from the DNA. A total of about 93,000 clones appear in this sample, over 80% of them only once. Less than 20% of the sample belongs to the ten largest clones.

With regard to this clone: There is no known antigen for this receptor. Base qualities were left out, and no much larger clone turns up one base away.

The time point label for this specimen denotes: baseline before first vaccination. Samples from vaccinated people were obtained from the UK trials COV001 and COV002, which included a single-blind randomized controlled phase 2/3 trial of AZD1222 (ChAdOx1 nCoV-19) in healthy adults. For TCRbeta chain sequencing, PBMC samples from trial participants were taken at day 0 and at day 28 after the second dose. General conclusions and limits of the study: Vaccine-associated CD4 TCRs spanned the whole spike protein, with dominant responses in regions 160-218 and 743-854. After two AZD1222 doses, spike-specific TCR breadth and depth were significantly higher than at day 0 and than in MenACWY recipients. The 56-69-year group was small, and its depth increase did not reach significance, likely because of low power. Only five to seven AZD1222 recipients were SARS-CoV-2 seropositive at baseline, limiting conclusions about previously exposed vaccinees. Reportedly, close to half of the unique spike-specific TCRs recognized epitopes lying outside the regions that are mutated in the B.1.351 and B.1.1.7 variants. Because no day 14 peak-response samples were available, repertoires were characterized only after the peak T cell response. Participants were mostly white British, with more females than males. The authors suggested clonal diversity may have been underestimated.

The sample was peripheral blood, taken on day 0 of AZD1222 vaccination. The sequence was obtained from an adult in good health. The rearranged segments are TRBV30 and TRBJ1-4; 11 central nucleotides agree with TRBD1. The CDR3 region has the sequence CACHGQGAVGKLFF. The DNA reads as follows: TGTGCCTGCCACGGACAGGGGGCAGTCGGGAAACTGTTTTTT. With the rest looked up from the reference TRBV30 and TRBJ1-4 genes rather than sequenced, the full variable domain is SQTIHQWPATLVQPVGSPLSLECTVEGTSNPNLYWYRQAAGRGLQLLFYSVGIGQISSEVPQNLSASRPQDRQFILSSKKLLLSDSGFYLCACHGQGAVGKLFFGSGTQLSVL.